The 5 T cell receptor beta chains below all came from one sample that was sequenced in a study of blood T cell repertoires in COVID-19 (dated by TCRdb to about 2020). Library preparation used the immunoSEQ multiplex PCR assay. TCRdb obtained this table from immuneACCESS and retained in-frame rearrangements with V and J assigned. These tables miss some clones; where compared with another copy, unresolved V genes account for less than half of the shortfall, and the remainder is unexplained. The table for this sample lists about 320,000 clones; 75% to 85% of them were counted only once. The ten most abundant clones make up about 7% of the sample. The sequenced sample was peripheral blood. These TCRs come from a human donor in a cohort sampled during active COVID-19.

This clone has more than one count but fewer than ten. This chain connects TRBV30 to TRBJ1-3, with unresolved D. V was cut by 0 bases and J by 8 bases, with 8 bases left in between. Germline values: CDR1 GTSNPN, CDR2 SVGIG (reference sequence). The CDR3 extends over 12 amino acids. This CDR3 reads CAWSVHPDTIYF. As DNA, the CDR3 is TGTGCCTGGAGTGTACATCCTGACACCATATATTTT.

The chain uses TRBV6-5 and TRBJ1-1, with 8 nucleotides matching TRBD1. V was pared by 3 bases and J by 1 base, with 4 bases of the junction left unmatched. This CDR3 contains 15 residues. The germline V gene has CDR1 MNHEY and CDR2 SVGAGI. The CDR3 nucleotides read TGTGCCAGCAGTTATGCAGGGGGCAAGAACACTGAAGCTTTCTTT. Encoded protein: CASSYAGGKNTEAFF.

The rearrangement links TRBV5-1 to TRBJ2-7; tentative D call: TRBD2 (5 bases). This CDR3 is 14 amino acids long. In germline, CDR1 is SGHRS, CDR2 YFSETQ. The V and J ends lost 2 bases and 2 bases respectively, with 11 bases between them. The CDR3 reads CASSFQRPTYEQYF. The DNA of the CDR3 is TGCGCCAGCAGCTTTCAGCGGCCAACCTACGAGCAGTACTTC.

This clone has just a few counts. The chain joins TRBV6-7 to TRBJ1-2; 10 positions agree with TRBD1. TRBV6-7 is an open reading frame, and its role is uncertain. The junction had 10 bases not matched to a gene; V was cut back by 6 bases and J by 6 bases. This CDR3 spans 15 amino acids. Here the CDR3 DNA reads TGTGCCAGCAGGCCTACCGGGACAGGGGTCGATGGCTACACCTTC. It is translated as CASRPTGTGVDGYTF.

Turning to this clone: At one boundary the junction diverges from the germline segment, which might be a read error. This chain links TRBV9 with TRBJ2-3; the D gene is possibly TRBD1 (6 bases). Germline V CDR1 and CDR2: SGDLS, YYNGEE. CDR3 size: 17 residues. The CDR3: CASSAKRGRSFTVTQYF. As DNA, the CDR3 is TGTGCCAGCAGCGCGAAGAGGGGGAGATCATTCACAGTTACGCAGTATTTT. The full variable domain, in which reference TRBV9 and TRBJ2-3 provide the parts outside the CDR3, is DSGVTQTPKHLITATGQRVTLRCSPRSGDLSVYWYQQSLDQGLQFLIQYYNGEERAKGNILERFSAQQFPDLHSELNLSSLELGDSALYFCASSAKRGRSFTVTQYFGPGTRLTVL.